This TCR beta chain is from a study of T cell repertoires in ileal Crohn's disease. Study at large: Under 40% were active smokers at surgery; median disease duration was around 7.9 years. Biopsies of inflamed ileum from the surgical specimen form M0 samples.

The protocol was immunoSEQ multiplex PCR, while the TCRdb copy is restricted to in-frame clones and leaves out a portion. The sample includes about 5,500 clones, approximately 80% of them seen just once. Time point described: inflamed ileum from the surgical specimen. Germline CDR1 and CDR2: LNHNV and YYDKDF (reference sequence). Trimming removed 0 bases from V and 2 bases from J; junction bases left unmatched: 6. The CDR3 has 18 amino acids. A note on this clone: Its antigen remains unknown.

Study outcomes and limitations: Endoscopic recurrence occurred in every patient whose clonality exceeded 26.8%. Active smokers at surgery had more clonal expansions than non-smokers.

The V gene is TRBV15, the J gene TRBJ2-1, with 11 bases identical to TRBD2. This clonotype was sampled from an adult with Crohn's disease. Input material: ileal tissue. CDR3 loop: CATSRDLLAGGAYNEQFF. CDR3 nucleotides: TGTGCCACCAGCAGAGATCTCCTAGCGGGGGGTGCCTACAATGAGCAGTTCTTC.